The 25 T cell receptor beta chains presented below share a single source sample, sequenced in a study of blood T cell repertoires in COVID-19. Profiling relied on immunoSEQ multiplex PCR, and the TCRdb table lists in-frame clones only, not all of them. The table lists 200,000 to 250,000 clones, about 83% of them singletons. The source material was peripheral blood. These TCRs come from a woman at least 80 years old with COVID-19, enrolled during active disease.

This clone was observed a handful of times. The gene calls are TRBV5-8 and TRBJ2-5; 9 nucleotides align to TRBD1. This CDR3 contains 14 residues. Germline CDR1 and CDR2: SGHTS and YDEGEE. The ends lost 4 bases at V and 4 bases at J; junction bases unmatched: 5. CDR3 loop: CASSRGQGGETQYF. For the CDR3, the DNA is TGTGCCAGCAGCCGGGGACAGGGAGGAGAGACCCAGTACTTC.

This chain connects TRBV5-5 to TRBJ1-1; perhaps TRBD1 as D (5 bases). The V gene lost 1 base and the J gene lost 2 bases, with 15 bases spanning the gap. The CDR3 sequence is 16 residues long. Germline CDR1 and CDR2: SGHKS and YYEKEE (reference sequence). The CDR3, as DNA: TGTGCCAGCAGCTTGCAGTTTGCGACAGCAAACACTGAAGCTTTCTTT. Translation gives CASSLQFATANTEAFF.

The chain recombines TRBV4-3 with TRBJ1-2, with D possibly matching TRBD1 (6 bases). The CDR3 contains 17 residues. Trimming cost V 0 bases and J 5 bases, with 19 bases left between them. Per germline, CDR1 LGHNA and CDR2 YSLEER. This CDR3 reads CASSQDFSAVGTYGYTF. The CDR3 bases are TGCGCCAGCAGCCAAGACTTTTCAGCGGTTGGGACATATGGCTACACCTTC.

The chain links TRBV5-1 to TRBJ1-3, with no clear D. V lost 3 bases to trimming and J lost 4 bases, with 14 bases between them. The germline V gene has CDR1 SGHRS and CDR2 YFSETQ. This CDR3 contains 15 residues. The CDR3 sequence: CASSSSDARGNTIYF. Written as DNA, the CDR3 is TGCGCCAGCAGCTCGTCCGACGCGAGGGGAAACACCATATATTTT.

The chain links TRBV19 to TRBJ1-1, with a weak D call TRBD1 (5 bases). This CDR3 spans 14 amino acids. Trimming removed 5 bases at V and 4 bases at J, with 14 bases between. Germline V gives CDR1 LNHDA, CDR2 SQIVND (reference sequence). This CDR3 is CASSPNRQTTEAFF. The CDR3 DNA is TGTGCCAGTAGTCCGAATCGACAGACCACTGAAGCTTTCTTT.

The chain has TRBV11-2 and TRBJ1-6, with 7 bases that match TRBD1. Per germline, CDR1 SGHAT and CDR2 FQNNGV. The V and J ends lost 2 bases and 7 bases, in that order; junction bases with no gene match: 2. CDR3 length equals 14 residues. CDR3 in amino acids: CASSLPGQNSPLHF. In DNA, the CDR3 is TGTGCCAGCAGCTTACCGGGACAGAATTCACCCCTCCACTTT.

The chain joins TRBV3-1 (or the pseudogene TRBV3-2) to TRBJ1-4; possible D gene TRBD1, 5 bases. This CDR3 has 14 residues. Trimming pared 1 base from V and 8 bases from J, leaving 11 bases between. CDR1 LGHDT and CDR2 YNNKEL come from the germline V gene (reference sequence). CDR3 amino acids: CASSQGGVREKLFF. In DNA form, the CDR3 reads TGTGCCAGCAGCCAAGGGGGGGTACGGGAAAAACTGTTTTTT.

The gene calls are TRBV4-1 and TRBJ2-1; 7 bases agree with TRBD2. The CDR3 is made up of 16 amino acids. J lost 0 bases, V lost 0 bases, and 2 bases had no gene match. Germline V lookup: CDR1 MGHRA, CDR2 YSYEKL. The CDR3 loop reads CASSQESGTSYNEQFF. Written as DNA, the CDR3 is TGCGCCAGCAGCCAAGAGAGCGGGACCTCCTACAATGAGCAGTTCTTC.

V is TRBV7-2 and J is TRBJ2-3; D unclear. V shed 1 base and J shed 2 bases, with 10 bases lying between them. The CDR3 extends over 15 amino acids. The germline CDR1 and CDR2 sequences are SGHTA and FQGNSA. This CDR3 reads CASSLGGRFTDTQYF. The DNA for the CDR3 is TGTGCCAGCAGCTTAGGTGGCAGATTCACAGATACGCAGTATTTT.

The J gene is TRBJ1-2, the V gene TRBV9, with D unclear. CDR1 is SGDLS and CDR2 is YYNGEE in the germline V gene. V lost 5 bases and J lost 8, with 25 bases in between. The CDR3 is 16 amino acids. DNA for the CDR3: TGTGCCAGCAGGAAGGCCGACTCCTTCACTACGGGGGGCTACACCTTC. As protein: CASRKADSFTTGGYTF.

CDR3 amino acids: CASSTSGGVFGNEQFF. The CDR3 DNA reads TGTGCCAGTAGTACTAGCGGGGGGGTATTTGGCAATGAGCAGTTCTTC. The V call is TRBV19, the J call TRBJ2-1; 12 bases are a match to TRBD2. Germline CDR1 LNHDA, CDR2 SQIVND (reference sequence). V shed 4 bases, J shed 6 bases, and the junction held 7 bases outside the gene matches. This CDR3 spans 16 amino acids. Together with reference TRBV19 and TRBJ2-1, the CDR3 gives the full variable domain: DGGITQSPKYLFRKEGQNVTLSCEQNLNHDAMYWYRQDPGQGLRLIYYSQIVNDFQKGDIAEGYSVSREKKESFPLTVTSAQKNPTAFYLCASSTSGGVFGNEQFFGPGTRLTVL.

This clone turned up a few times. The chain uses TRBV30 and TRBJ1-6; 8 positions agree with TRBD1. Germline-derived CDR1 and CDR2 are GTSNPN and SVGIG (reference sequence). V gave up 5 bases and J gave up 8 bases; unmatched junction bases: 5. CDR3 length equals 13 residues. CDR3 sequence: CAWVDRADSPLHF. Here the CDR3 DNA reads TGTGCCTGGGTGGACAGGGCGGATTCACCCCTCCACTTT.

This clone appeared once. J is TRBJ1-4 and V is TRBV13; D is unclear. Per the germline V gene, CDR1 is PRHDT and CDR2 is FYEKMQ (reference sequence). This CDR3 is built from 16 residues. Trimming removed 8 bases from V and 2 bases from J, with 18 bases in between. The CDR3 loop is CASSTKQVGTNEKLFF. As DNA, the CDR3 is TGTGCCAGCTCGACTAAGCAGGTTGGGACTAATGAAAAACTGTTTTTT. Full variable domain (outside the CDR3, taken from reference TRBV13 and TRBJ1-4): AAGVIQSPRHLIKEKRETATLKCYPIPRHDTVYWYQQGPGQDPQFLISFYEKMQSDKGSIPDRFSAQQFSDYHSELNMSSLELGDSALYFCASSTKQVGTNEKLFFGSGTQLSVL.

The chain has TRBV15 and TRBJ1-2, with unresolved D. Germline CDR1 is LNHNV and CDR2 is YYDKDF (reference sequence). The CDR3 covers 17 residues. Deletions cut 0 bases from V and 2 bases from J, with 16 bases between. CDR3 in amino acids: CATSRDRQITENYGYTF. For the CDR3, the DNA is TGTGCCACCAGCAGAGACCGTCAAATTACAGAGAACTATGGCTACACCTTC.

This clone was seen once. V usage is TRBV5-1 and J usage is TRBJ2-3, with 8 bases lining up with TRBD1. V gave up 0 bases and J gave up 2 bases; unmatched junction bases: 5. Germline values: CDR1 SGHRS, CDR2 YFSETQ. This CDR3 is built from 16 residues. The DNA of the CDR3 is TGCGCCAGCAGCTTGGCCGGGACAGGCCTCACAGATACGCAGTATTTT. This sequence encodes CASSLAGTGLTDTQYF.

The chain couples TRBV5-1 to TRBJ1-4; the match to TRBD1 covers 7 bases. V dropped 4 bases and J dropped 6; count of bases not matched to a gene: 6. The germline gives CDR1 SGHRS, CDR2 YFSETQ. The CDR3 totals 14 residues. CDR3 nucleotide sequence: TGCGCCAGCAGCCAAGACAGGGTTGATGAAAAACTGTTTTTT. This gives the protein CASSQDRVDEKLFF.

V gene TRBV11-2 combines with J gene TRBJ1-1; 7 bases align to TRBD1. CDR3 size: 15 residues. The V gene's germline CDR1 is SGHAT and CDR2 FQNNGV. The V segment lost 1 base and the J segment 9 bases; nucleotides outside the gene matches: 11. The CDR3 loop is CASSLGRGSLSKAFF. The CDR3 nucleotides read TGTGCCAGCAGCTTAGGCAGGGGGTCCCTTTCTAAAGCTTTCTTT.

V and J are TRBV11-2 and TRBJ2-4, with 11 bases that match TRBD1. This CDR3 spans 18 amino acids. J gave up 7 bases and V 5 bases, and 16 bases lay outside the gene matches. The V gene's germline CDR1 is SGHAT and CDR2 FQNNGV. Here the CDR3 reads CASSINPPGTGGVNIQYF. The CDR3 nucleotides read TGTGCCAGCAGCATCAACCCCCCCGGGACAGGGGGTGTGAACATTCAGTACTTC. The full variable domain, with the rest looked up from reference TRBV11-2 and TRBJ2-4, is EAGVAQSPRYKIIEKRQSVAFWCNPISGHATLYWYQQILGQGPKLLIQFQNNGVVDDSQLPKDRFSAERLKGVDSTLKIQPAKLEDSAVYLCASSINPPGTGGVNIQYFGAGTRLSVL.

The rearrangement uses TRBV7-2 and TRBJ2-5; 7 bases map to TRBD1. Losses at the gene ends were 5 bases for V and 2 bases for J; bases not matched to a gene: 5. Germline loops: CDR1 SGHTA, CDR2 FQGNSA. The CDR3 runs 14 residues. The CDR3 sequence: CASSPGTVQETQYF. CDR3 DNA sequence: TGTGCCAGCAGCCCCGGGACAGTACAAGAGACCCAGTACTTC.

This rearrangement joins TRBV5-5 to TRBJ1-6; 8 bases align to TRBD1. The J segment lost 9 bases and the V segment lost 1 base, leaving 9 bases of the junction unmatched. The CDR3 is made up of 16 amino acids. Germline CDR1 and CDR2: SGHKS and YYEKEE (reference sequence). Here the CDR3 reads CASSLTGGVVGSPLHF. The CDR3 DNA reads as TGTGCCAGCAGCTTGACAGGGGGGGTGGTGGGTTCACCCCTCCACTTT.

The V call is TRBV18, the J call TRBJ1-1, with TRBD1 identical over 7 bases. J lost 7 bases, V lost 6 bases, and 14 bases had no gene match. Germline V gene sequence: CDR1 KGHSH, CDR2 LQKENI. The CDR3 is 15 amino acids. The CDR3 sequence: CASSPDRVGAVEAFF. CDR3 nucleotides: TGTGCCAGCTCCCCCGACAGGGTTGGGGCCGTTGAAGCTTTCTTT.

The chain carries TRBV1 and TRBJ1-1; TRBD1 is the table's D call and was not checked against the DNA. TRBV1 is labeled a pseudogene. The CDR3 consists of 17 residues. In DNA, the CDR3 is TGCACCAGCAGCCAAGGCCGACAGGGGGATGGGAACACTGAAGCTTTCTTT. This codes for CTSSQGRQGDGNTEAFF.

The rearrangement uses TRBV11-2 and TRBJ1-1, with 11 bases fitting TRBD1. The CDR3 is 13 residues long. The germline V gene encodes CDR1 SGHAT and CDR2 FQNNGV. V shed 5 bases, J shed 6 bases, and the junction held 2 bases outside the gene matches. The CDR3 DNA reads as TGTGCCAGCAGCCGGGACAGGGGGGCTGAAGCTTTCTTT. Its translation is CASSRDRGAEAFF.

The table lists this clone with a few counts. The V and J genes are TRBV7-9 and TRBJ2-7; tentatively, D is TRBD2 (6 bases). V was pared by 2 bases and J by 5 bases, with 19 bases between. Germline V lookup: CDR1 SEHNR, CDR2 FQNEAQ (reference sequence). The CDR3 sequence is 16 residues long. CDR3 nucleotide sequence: TGTGCCAGCAGCTTAACGGTGCGGCGGGGAGGAAACGAGCAGTACTTC. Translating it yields CASSLTVRRGGNEQYF.

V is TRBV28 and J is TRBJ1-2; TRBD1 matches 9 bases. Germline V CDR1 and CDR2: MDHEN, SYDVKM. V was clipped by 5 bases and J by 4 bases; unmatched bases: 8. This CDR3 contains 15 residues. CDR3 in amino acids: CASSTPGTGSYGYTF. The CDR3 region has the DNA TGTGCCAGCAGTACTCCCGGGACAGGGAGCTATGGCTACACCTTC.